These 15 T cell receptor beta chains originate from one sample sequenced in a study of regulatory T cells in long-lasting Graves disease. This sample's time point: persistent/refractory GD, antithyroid drugs over 5 years with positive TRAb. Researchers made the TCR library from RNA that was extracted from PBMCs. TCR beta libraries were built with iRepertoire HTBI primers and Arm-PCR of CDR3 regions. TCRdb recomputed calls from the multiplex PCR reads with MiXCR, one row per CDR3 protein. The data hold fewer than 450,000 distinct CDR3 sequences, with 20% to 30% observed a single time. The specimen comprised peripheral blood mononuclear cells (PBMCs), sampled when the disease was refractory, from a patient treated with antithyroid drugs. These receptors all come from a female donor with Graves disease.

V usage is TRBV6-5 and J usage is TRBJ2-5; D is possibly TRBD1 (6 bases). This CDR3 has 14 residues. The V end was cut by 2 bases, the J end by 5 bases, with 12 bases between. The germline V gene encodes CDR1 MNHEY and CDR2 SVGAGI. The CDR3 reads CASSYLQGWETQYF. In nucleotides, the CDR3 is TGTGCCAGCAGTTACCTACAGGGATGGGAGACCCAGTACTTC.

In this sample, this clonotype turned up many times. A read error is possible here, since a much larger clone lies one base away. The rearrangement uses TRBV14 and TRBJ2-7; D remains ambiguous. Looked up from germline, CDR1 is SGHDN and CDR2 is FVKESK. The V gene lost 1 base and the J gene lost 3 bases, with 1 base spanning the gap. CDR3 length equals 11 residues. The CDR3 here is CASSQVYEQYF. CDR3 bases: TGTGCCAGCAGCCAAGTCTACGAGCAGTACTTC.

This clonotype has ten or more counts. The chain is built from TRBV10-3 and TRBJ1-1, with D hard to call. Trimming took 2 bases from V and 4 from J, leaving 17 bases between them. The CDR3 spans 16 residues. CDR1 is ENHRY, CDR2 SYGVKD, per germline. This CDR3 reads CAISEGDRAVATEAFF. DNA for the CDR3: TGTGCCATCAGTGAGGGAGATAGGGCGGTTGCCACTGAAGCTTTCTTT.

A remark on this clonotype: A much larger clone sits a single nucleotide away, making a read error possible. This sequence joins TRBV28 and TRBJ1-5; maybe TRBD1 (5 bases). The V end lost 8 bases, the J end lost 3 bases, and 14 bases lay between the germline ends. Germline V lookup: CDR1 MDHEN, CDR2 SYDVKM. This CDR3 contains 14 residues. The chain's CDR3 is CASGWGRANQPQHF. DNA of the CDR3: TGTGCCAGCGGCTGGGGACGGGCCAATCAGCCCCAGCATTTT.

CDR3: CATRSTPGEAFF. The CDR3 coding sequence is TGTGCCACCAGGAGCACACCAGGGGAAGCTTTCTTT. The chain carries TRBV24-1 and TRBJ1-1; D might be TRBD1 (5 bases). The CDR3 runs to 12 residues. CDR1 is KGHDR and CDR2 is SFDVKD in the germline V gene. V was clipped by 7 bases and J by 8 bases, with 13 bases between them.

The rearrangement joins TRBV12-3 or TRBV12-4 to TRBJ2-7; D is possibly TRBD1 or TRBD2 (6 bases each). The CDR3 has 12 amino acids. V shed 6 bases and J shed 9 bases, with 15 bases lying between them. CDR3 sequence (DNA): TGTGCCAGCAGCCGGGGGCCTTGGGGGCAGTACTTC. Its protein product is CASSRGPWGQYF.

There are a few counts of this clonotype. The genes are TRBV13 and TRBJ1-1, with 7 positions matching TRBD1. From germline, CDR1 is PRHDT and CDR2 FYEKMQ (reference sequence). After removal of 5 bases from V and 3 bases from J, the junction contained 3 bases not matched to a gene. The CDR3 spans 13 residues. CDR3 region: CASSVGTDTEAFF. Written as DNA, the CDR3 is TGTGCCAGCAGCGTGGGGACAGACACTGAAGCTTTCTTT.

The CDR3 DNA follows: TGTGCCAGCAGCTTAGATCAGTCTCGGGACGAGCAGTACTTC. Residues: CASSLDQSRDEQYF. This chain joins TRBV11-2 and TRBJ2-7, with unresolved D. The V gene lost 0 bases and the J gene lost 5 bases, with 11 bases spanning the gap. Germline loops: CDR1 SGHAT, CDR2 FQNNGV. The CDR3 consists of 14 residues.

This sequence joins TRBV30 and TRBJ2-7; D is uncertain. The CDR3 length is 11 residues. Between the trimmed V and J ends, which lost 5 bases and 6 bases, there was a span of 11 bases. Germline V CDR1 and CDR2: GTSNPN, SVGIG (reference sequence). CDR3 DNA sequence: TGTGCCTGGGACTTAATCGGCGAGCAGTACTTC. This encodes CAWDLIGEQYF.

This clonotype was observed at least ten times. The chain carries TRBV12-3 or TRBV12-4 and TRBJ1-1; D not certain. The CDR3 has 13 amino acids. Trimming removed 5 bases from V and 6 bases from J, with 13 bases in between. CDR3 region: CASSPSRAPEAFF. The CDR3 region has the DNA TGTGCCAGCAGTCCCTCCCGGGCGCCTGAAGCTTTCTTT.

A few counts support this clonotype. V gene TRBV20-1 combines with J gene TRBJ1-5; tentative D call: TRBD1 (5 bases). Germline assignment: CDR1 DFQATT and CDR2 SNEGSKA (reference sequence). The CDR3 is 15 residues long. V lost 0 bases to trimming and J lost 6 bases, with 15 bases between them. This CDR3 reads CSARDLLGEGQPQHF. The DNA for the CDR3 is TGCAGTGCTAGAGATTTGTTAGGGGAAGGTCAGCCCCAGCATTTT.

This chain links TRBV28 with TRBJ2-3; D is uncertain. The CDR3 loop spans 17 amino acids. Per germline, CDR1 MDHEN and CDR2 SYDVKM. Trimming took off 5 bases at V and 5 bases at J, with 23 bases between the two ends. The CDR3 bases are TGTGCCAGCAGTCCCGCCCCCGGCGGCTTAAGGGTAGATACGCAGTATTTT. It yields the protein CASSPAPGGLRVDTQYF.

The chain employs TRBV28 and TRBJ2-2; 10 nucleotides match TRBD1. Per germline, CDR1 MDHEN and CDR2 SYDVKM. With 7 bases clipped from V and 4 bases from J, the junction kept 9 bases outside the gene matches. The CDR3 consists of 16 residues. The CDR3 sequence: CASTHRQGASTGELFF. The DNA of the CDR3 is TGTGCCAGCACCCACCGACAGGGGGCAAGCACCGGGGAGCTGTTTTTT.

The chain uses TRBV3-1 and TRBJ1-1; possible D gene TRBD1, 5 bases. Between the trimmed V and J ends, which lost 5 bases and 5 bases, there was a span of 18 bases. Germline CDR1 and CDR2: LGHDT and YNNKEL (reference sequence). The CDR3 has 15 residues. The CDR3 protein is CASSLMGRGTTEAFF. The CDR3 coding sequence is TGTGCCAGCAGCTTAATGGGACGGGGTACGACTGAAGCTTTCTTT.

V and J are TRBV5-1 and TRBJ1-1; D is ambiguous. From germline, CDR1 is SGHRS and CDR2 YFSETQ. The CDR3 runs to 19 residues. With 2 bases removed from V and 0 bases from J, the gap between germline ends came to 23 bases. The CDR3 bases are TGCGCCAGCAGCTTATCGGGTGATCGAGGTAGTCTCCTGAACACTGAAGCTTTCTTT. Protein sequence: CASSLSGDRGSLLNTEAFF.